This T cell receptor (beta chain) was sequenced for a study of spatial heterogeneity in lung cancer. By share, this clonotype counts as medium-sized. Antigen unknown. One end of the junction varies from germline; a read error may be responsible. Study-wide results and caveats: Counts of expanded intratumoral alpha and beta TCRs tracked tumor mutation counts.

The CDR3 extends over 10 amino acids. From germline, CDR1 is LGHNA and CDR2 YNFKEQ. Time point in this sample: sample taken at primary tumor resection. TCRdb re-called the 5' RACE reads through MiXCR, storing one row per CDR3 protein. The data show 600 to 850 distinct CDR3 sequences, approximately 14% seen once. The source material was lung tumor tissue, sampled at surgery. V usage is TRBV4-2 and J usage is TRBJ2-4; 7 nucleotides match TRBD2. The origin of this receptor is a male donor with early-stage non-small cell lung cancer. This chain's CDR3 is CASKGRATDF. The DNA for the CDR3 is TGTGCCAGCAAAGGGAGGGCTACGGACTTC.